This TCR beta chain was obtained from a study of breast tumors, draining lymph nodes, adjacent tissues. From the multiplex PCR reads, TCRdb called clonotypes with MiXCR, one entry per CDR3 protein. The sample lists 60,000 to 75,000 distinct CDR3 sequences; 57% were seen once. On this clonotype: As yet, its antigen is unknown.

Deletions cut 1 base from V and 6 bases from J, with 15 bases between. CDR3 length: 15 residues. Germline CDR1 LGHNA, CDR2 YNFKEQ. Broader study findings: Tumor T cell lymph node origin was a supported hypothesis, not proven. Luminal-like breast cancer showed significantly higher tumor–nontumor repertoire similarity than basal-like. Tumor TCR diversity was below lymph nodes but above nontumor tissue.

The clonotype originates from a female donor with breast cancer. Some clones in this sample may be carry-over from other donors' samples. The chain carries TRBV4-2 and TRBJ2-5, with D maybe TRBD2 (6 bases). The source material was breast tumor tissue. CDR3: CASSQGGGSLKTQYF. DNA for the CDR3: TGTGCCAGCAGCCAAGGGGGAGGTAGTTTGAAGACCCAGTACTTC.